This T cell receptor beta chain was identified during a study of blood T cells in healthy people across ages. The study's findings and limits: The fall in TCR beta diversity per million T cells was roughly linear with age. Higher diversity, along with more naive CD4+ cells, distinguished long-lived donors from aged donors.

To note about this clonotype: Its specificity is not known.

A second PCR of 7 to 11 cycles used a sample-barcoded 5' primer and a J-beta primer mix. TCRdb passed the 5' RACE reads through MiXCR, listing each CDR3 protein once. The table shows hundreds of thousands of distinct CDR3 sequences, with roughly 50% occurring only once. The CDR3 contains 12 residues. Unmatched junction bases numbered 3, after V lost 7 bases and J lost 4 bases. Germline V gene data show CDR1 as SQVTM and CDR2 as ANQGSEA. The rearrangement uses TRBV29-1 and TRBJ2-7, with 11 bases identical to TRBD1. The sequence came from a man aged 25 to 45 in good health. The sample consisted of blood. This CDR3 is CSAGQGVYEQYF. In nucleotides, the CDR3 is TGCAGCGCGGGACAGGGGGTATACGAGCAGTACTTC.